The clone carrying this T cell receptor (beta chain) was counted a few times. This specimen belongs to a study of T cells in Graves' hyperthyroidism and ophthalmopathy. RNA transcripts were the template for amplifying TCR beta CDR3 regions. The HTBI primer set was used in a first-round RT-PCR of the TCR CDR3. TCRdb analysed the multiplex PCR reads with MiXCR anew, one entry per CDR3 protein. Of more than 300,000 distinct CDR3 sequences listed, roughly 15% are singletons. Hyperthyroidism was newly diagnosed in patients aged 18 to 65 (duration under 2 months). The CDR3 contains 13 residues. CDR1 is SGHTA, CDR2 FQGNSA, per germline. With V trimmed by 4 bases and J by 8 bases, 5 bases remained unmatched.

The clonotype originates from a woman younger than 45 with Graves' hyperthyroidism that later progressed to Graves' ophthalmopathy. The specimen was blood. V gene TRBV7-2 combines with J gene TRBJ2-1, with 7 bases that match TRBD1. The CDR3 reads CASSSYRGHEQFF. The CDR3 DNA is TGTGCCAGCAGCTCCTACAGGGGCCATGAGCAGTTCTTC.